The 5 T cell receptor beta chains below all came from one sample that was sequenced in a study of blood T cell repertoires in COVID-19. Here immunoSEQ multiplex PCR was the method, and the copy in TCRdb shows in-frame clones only, minus some. The table has 300,000 or so clones, around 87% seen once. Specimen: peripheral blood. The receptor source for this set is a woman in her forties or fifties who had recovered from COVID-19.

The chain recombines TRBV6-6 with TRBJ1-1; D unclear. The CDR3 has 15 residues. The germline V gene encodes CDR1 MNHNY and CDR2 SVGAGI (reference sequence). Trimming took 0 bases from V and 1 from J, leaving 9 bases between them. CDR3 in DNA: TGTGCCAGCAGTTACTCGGTTGCAGGGAACACTGAAGCTTTCTTT. Its translation: CASSYSVAGNTEAFF.

This clone has a handful of counts. The V gene is TRBV10-3, the J gene TRBJ2-1; 16 positions agree with TRBD2. V lost 8 bases and J lost 8; bases outside the gene matches: 3. The CDR3 spans 14 residues. The germline V gene encodes CDR1 ENHRY and CDR2 SYGVKD. The CDR3 region has the DNA TGTGCCATCGGGACTAGCGGGAGGGCCGATGAGCAGTTCTTC. Protein sequence: CAIGTSGRADEQFF.

This chain uses TRBV27 with TRBJ1-4; D is possibly TRBD1 (5 bases). The CDR3 has 14 amino acids. The V and J ends lost 6 bases and 8 bases respectively, with 16 bases between them. Germline-derived CDR1 and CDR2 are MNHEY and SMNVEV (reference sequence). The CDR3 is CASRPIVGEEKLFF. CDR3 bases: TGTGCCAGCAGACCTATTGTAGGGGAAGAAAAACTGTTTTTT.

This clone was seen only once. J is TRBJ1-1 and V is TRBV12-3 or TRBV12-4; the D gene is possibly TRBD1 (5 bases). The ends were cut back, 4 bases at V and 5 bases at J, with 11 bases in the middle. This CDR3 is 13 amino acids long. Written as DNA, the CDR3 is TGTGCCAGCAGTTCTCACAGGCAGACTGAAGCTTTCTTT. Its protein product is CASSSHRQTEAFF.

The rearrangement links TRBV4-1 to TRBJ2-6, with unresolved D. V gave up 3 bases and J gave up 0 bases, with 12 bases separating them. This CDR3 region has 17 residues. Germline V gene data show CDR1 as MGHRA and CDR2 as YSYEKL. The CDR3 sequence: CASSQRQIVSGANVLTF. The CDR3 nucleotides are TGCGCCAGCAGCCAGCGGCAAATTGTCTCTGGGGCCAACGTCCTGACTTTC.